The next 26 T cell receptor beta chains were all read from a single sample in a study of cytomegalovirus exposure and HLA in healthy donors (dated by TCRdb to 2017 to 2019). Libraries were prepared through the immunoSEQ multiplex PCR assay. For the multiplex PCR, a mixture combining 60 forward primers for TCR Vbeta segments and 13 reverse primers for TCR Jbeta segments was used. The table comes from immuneACCESS by way of TCRdb, which keeps in-frame sequences with V and J called. Part of the clones is missing from these tables; in studies checked, under half for an unresolved V gene and the rest for unknown reasons. Within this sample are 120,000 or so clones, with 80% of them counted one time only. Jointly, the top ten make up 1.2% of the sample. The sequenced material came from PBMCs. The receptors derive from a female donor in good health and CMV-seronegative.

Written as DNA, the CDR3 is TGTGCCAGCAGCCCAGGGGTCCACGAGCAGTACTTC. This codes for CASSPGVHEQYF. The V and J genes are TRBV9 and TRBJ2-7, with a tentative D call TRBD1 (6 bases). V dropped 4 bases and J dropped 5 bases, with 10 bases sitting between them. CDR3 size: 12 residues. Germline V gene sequence: CDR1 SGDLS, CDR2 YYNGEE. Drawing the rest from reference TRBV9 and TRBJ2-7, the complete variable domain is DSGVTQTPKHLITATGQRVTLRCSPRSGDLSVYWYQQSLDQGLQFLIQYYNGEERAKGNILERFSAQQFPDLHSELNLSSLELGDSALYFCASSPGVHEQYFGPGTRLTVT.

This clone was seen only once. The chain combines TRBV19 with TRBJ1-5; a possible D gene is TRBD1 (5 bases). This CDR3 is 13 amino acids long. The V end was cut by 8 bases, the J end by 1 base, with 9 bases between. CDR1 LNHDA and CDR2 SQIVND come from the germline V gene (reference sequence). DNA for the CDR3: TGTGCCAGTCGGGACTTCAGCAATCAGCCCCAGCATTTT. Translating gives CASRDFSNQPQHF. Full variable domain (missing parts from reference TRBV19 and TRBJ1-5): DGGITQSPKYLFRKEGQNVTLSCEQNLNHDAMYWYRQDPGQGLRLIYYSQIVNDFQKGDIAEGYSVSREKKESFPLTVTSAQKNPTAFYLCASRDFSNQPQHFGDGTRLSIL.

A few counts support this clone. The V call is TRBV18, the J call TRBJ2-7; 13 positions agree with TRBD2. This CDR3 has 15 residues. Germline V gene data show CDR1 as KGHSH and CDR2 as LQKENI. V trimming: 2 bases; J trimming: 6 bases; junction bases outside the gene matches: 4. The CDR3 DNA sequence: TGTGCCAGCTCACCAGGGACTAGCGGGGCCCTCGAGCAGTACTTC. Protein sequence: CASSPGTSGALEQYF. Based on the CDR3 plus reference TRBV18 and TRBJ2-7, the full variable domain is NAGVMQNPRHLVRRRGQEARLRCSPMKGHSHVYWYRQLPEEGLKFMVYLQKENIIDESGMPKERFSAEFPKEGPSILRIQQVVRGDSAAYFCASSPGTSGALEQYFGPGTRLTVT.

This chain uses TRBV10-3 with TRBJ2-5, with 8 bases identical to TRBD1. This CDR3 is 14 amino acids long. CDR1 is ENHRY, CDR2 SYGVKD, per germline. After removal of 6 bases from V and 2 bases from J, the junction contained 5 bases not matched to a gene. The CDR3 is CAISKDRDQETQYF. CDR3 bases: TGTGCCATCAGCAAGGACAGGGATCAAGAGACCCAGTACTTC.

This clone was recorded a few times. This chain joins TRBV4-1 and TRBJ2-2; 8 bases align to TRBD2. Germline CDR1 is MGHRA and CDR2 is YSYEKL. This CDR3 has 16 amino acids. With V trimmed by 2 bases and J by 4 bases, 6 bases remained unmatched. The CDR3 sequence: CASSQQTGGGTGELFF. DNA of the CDR3: TGCGCCAGCAGCCAACAAACGGGAGGGGGCACCGGGGAGCTGTTTTTT.

CDR3 nucleotide sequence: TGTGCCAGCAGCATTTCTAGCGGGGGAACGGATACGCAGTATTTT. It is translated as CASSISSGGTDTQYF. The V gene is TRBV5-4, the J gene TRBJ2-3; the match to TRBD2 covers 10 bases. Trimming cost V 4 bases and J 6 bases; bases outside gene matches: 8. CDR1 SGHNT and CDR2 YYREEE come from the germline V gene (reference sequence). The CDR3 runs 15 residues.

This clone was found a few times. J is TRBJ2-3 and V is TRBV6-1; 11 bases are shared with TRBD2. The CDR3 contains 17 residues. Germline lookup yields CDR1 MNHNS and CDR2 SASEGT. With V trimmed by 3 bases and J by 2 bases, 7 bases remained unmatched. CDR3 coding DNA: TGTGCCAGCAGTGACGGGACTAGCGGCTTCCTCACAGATACGCAGTATTTT. As protein: CASSDGTSGFLTDTQYF.

This clone occurred a few times. The sample contains more than one DNA sequence encoding this CDR3. The V and J genes are TRBV19 and TRBJ1-2; maybe TRBD1 (5 bases). The V gene lost 8 bases and the J gene lost 1 base, with 5 bases spanning the gap. Looked up from germline, CDR1 is LNHDA and CDR2 is SQIVND (reference sequence). The CDR3 has 11 residues. The CDR3 DNA sequence: TGTGCCAGTCAGGGTAACTATGGCTACACCTTC. Translated: CASQGNYGYTF.

The J gene is TRBJ1-1, the V gene TRBV19; D is unclear. The germline V gene encodes CDR1 LNHDA and CDR2 SQIVND (reference sequence). Trimming cost V 6 bases and J 4 bases, with 6 bases left between them. The CDR3 sequence is 11 residues long. As DNA, the CDR3 is TGTGCCAGTAGCGAGGGCACTGAAGCTTTCTTT. It specifies CASSEGTEAFF.

The rearrangement links TRBV9 to TRBJ2-5; 8 nucleotides match TRBD1. This CDR3 region has 16 residues. V was pared by 4 bases and J by 2 bases, with 10 bases of the junction left unmatched. CDR1 and CDR2 (germline): SGDLS, YYNGEE. For the CDR3, the DNA is TGTGCCAGCAGCCGTAGTCAGGGGGCGAGTCAAGAGACCCAGTACTTC. It yields the protein CASSRSQGASQETQYF.

The chain joins TRBV29-1 to TRBJ2-7; 7 bases are a match to TRBD2. The germline V gene has CDR1 SQVTM and CDR2 ANQGSEA. This CDR3 spans 15 amino acids. The V segment lost 6 bases and the J segment 2 bases; nucleotides outside the gene matches: 13. The CDR3 sequence is CSVPKSRERPYEQYF. The CDR3 bases are TGCAGCGTCCCCAAATCGCGGGAGAGACCCTACGAGCAGTACTTC.

The V and J genes are TRBV18 and TRBJ2-1; TRBD1 matches 8 bases. This CDR3 region has 15 residues. The J segment lost 4 bases and the V segment lost 3 bases, leaving 5 bases of the junction unmatched. Germline loops: CDR1 KGHSH, CDR2 LQKENI. The CDR3 sequence: CASSPGQGNYNEQFF. The CDR3 region has the DNA TGTGCCAGCTCACCCGGACAGGGAAATTACAATGAGCAGTTCTTC.

This CDR3 is CASSQDWGSNYGYTF. The CDR3 bases are TGTGCCAGCAGCCAAGATTGGGGCAGTAACTATGGCTACACCTTC. V usage is TRBV4-2 and J usage is TRBJ1-2; a possible D gene is TRBD1 (5 bases). CDR3 size: 15 residues. V shed 0 bases and J shed 1 base, with 9 bases lying between them. Germline CDR1 LGHNA, CDR2 YNFKEQ.

The V and J genes are TRBV5-1 and TRBJ2-1; 10 bases are shared with TRBD2. V lost 7 bases and J lost 6; bases outside the gene matches: 7. This CDR3 is 14 amino acids long. Looked up from germline, CDR1 is SGHRS and CDR2 is YFSETQ. For the CDR3, the DNA is TGCGCCAGCTCGGGGCCTAGCGGGGGCAATGAGCAGTTCTTC. Amino acids: CASSGPSGGNEQFF.

The V call is TRBV28, the J call TRBJ2-7; D is unclear. Trimming took 3 bases from V and 0 from J, leaving 9 bases between them. CDR1 and CDR2 (germline): MDHEN, SYDVKM. The CDR3 extends over 14 amino acids. The CDR3 region is CASSFSPSSYEQYF. Here the CDR3 DNA reads TGTGCCAGCAGTTTTTCACCGAGCTCCTACGAGCAGTACTTC.

The table lists this clone with a count of one. The chain is built from TRBV27 and TRBJ2-2, with a tentative D call TRBD2 (5 bases). Trimming left V 4 bases short and J 7 bases short, with 13 bases between. The germline V gene has CDR1 MNHEY and CDR2 SMNVEV (reference sequence). This CDR3 has 14 residues. CDR3 sequence: CASSSRALGGELFF. CDR3 nucleotides: TGTGCCAGCAGTTCGAGGGCGTTGGGCGGGGAGCTGTTTTTT.

The V gene is TRBV2, the J gene TRBJ2-2; 8 bases match TRBD1. The V gene's germline CDR1 is SNHLY and CDR2 FYNNEI. The CDR3 length is 12 residues. V shed 6 bases, J shed 6 bases, and the junction held 0 bases outside the gene matches. As DNA, the CDR3 is TGTGCCAGCAGACAGGGGGCCGGGGAGCTGTTTTTT. Its translation: CASRQGAGELFF. Combining the CDR3 with reference TRBV2 and TRBJ2-2 gives the whole variable domain EPEVTQTPSHQVTQMGQEVILRCVPISNHLYFYWYRQILGQKVEFLVSFYNNEISEKSEIFDDQFSVERPDGSNFTLKIRSTKLEDSAMYFCASRQGAGELFFGEGSRLTVL.

V and J are TRBV10-3 and TRBJ1-1; perhaps TRBD1 as D (5 bases). The CDR3 sequence is 15 residues long. Germline V gene sequence: CDR1 ENHRY, CDR2 SYGVKD. V was cut by 6 bases and J by 3 bases, with 17 bases left in between. The CDR3 sequence is CAIRESGRGDTEAFF. The CDR3 bases are TGTGCCATCAGGGAATCAGGGCGTGGGGACACTGAAGCTTTCTTT.

This clone has a handful of counts. This chain joins TRBV5-1 and TRBJ2-7, with 11 bases matching TRBD1. The CDR3 is 14 amino acids. The V segment lost 3 bases and the J segment 3 bases; nucleotides outside the gene matches: 2. Germline V gives CDR1 SGHRS, CDR2 YFSETQ. CDR3 bases: TGCGCCAGCAGCTGGACAGGGGGCCGCTACGAGCAGTACTTC. It specifies CASSWTGGRYEQYF.

This rearrangement joins TRBV28 to TRBJ1-5; D is unresolved. Germline CDR1 is MDHEN and CDR2 is SYDVKM. This CDR3 region has 14 residues. Trimming took 1 base from V and 2 from J, leaving 6 bases between them. The CDR3 reads CASSLLSGNQPQHF. The CDR3 DNA is TGTGCCAGCAGTTTATTATCGGGCAATCAGCCCCAGCATTTT.

The J gene is TRBJ1-3, the V gene TRBV5-5, with D unresolved. The CDR3 has 15 amino acids. The germline V and J ends were trimmed by 0 bases and 0 bases, with 7 bases remaining between them. Looked up from germline, CDR1 is SGHKS and CDR2 is YYEKEE (reference sequence). The CDR3 DNA sequence: TGTGCCAGCAGCTTGGCGGAGGGCTCTGGAAACACCATATATTTT. Translating gives CASSLAEGSGNTIYF. Together with reference TRBV5-5 and TRBJ1-3, the CDR3 gives the full variable domain: DAGVTQSPTHLIKTRGQQVTLRCSPISGHKSVSWYQQVLGQGPQFIFQYYEKEERGRGNFPDRFSARQFPNYSSELNVNALLLGDSALYLCASSLAEGSGNTIYFGEGSWLTVV.

V gene TRBV7-2 combines with J gene TRBJ1-2; 12 bases line up with TRBD1. Germline V gene sequence: CDR1 SGHTA, CDR2 FQGNSA. The CDR3 length is 17 residues. Trimming cost V 1 base and J 4 bases; bases outside gene matches: 7. CDR3 sequence (DNA): TGTGCCAGCAGCTTAGTTGGGACAGGGGGCGCCGGCTATGGCTACACCTTC. Residues: CASSLVGTGGAGYGYTF.

V is TRBV10-3 and J is TRBJ2-1; tentatively, D is TRBD2 (7 bases). CDR3 length equals 14 residues. From germline, CDR1 is ENHRY and CDR2 SYGVKD. V lost 0 bases to trimming and J lost 10 bases, with 13 bases between them. The DNA for the CDR3 is TGTGCCATCAGTGAGTCGGGGGGGGCACAGGAGCAGTTCTTC. This translates into CAISESGGAQEQFF.

The table lists this clone with a count of one. The rearrangement joins TRBV6-1 to TRBJ1-1, with TRBD1 identical over 9 bases. Germline lookup yields CDR1 MNHNS and CDR2 SASEGT. The CDR3 is 14 amino acids. Trimming at V came to 10 bases and at J to 4 bases, leaving 10 bases not matched to a gene. The CDR3 DNA follows: TGTGCCACCGGGACAGGGTACCGTAGCACTGAAGCTTTCTTT. Translation gives CATGTGYRSTEAFF.

This clone was found a few times. The chain carries TRBV7-9 and TRBJ2-3; TRBD1 aligns across 10 bases. V lost 4 bases and J lost 4; bases outside the gene matches: 5. The CDR3 contains 15 residues. CDR1 and CDR2 from the germline V gene are SEHNR and FQNEAQ (reference sequence). CDR3 protein: CASSSRDRGADTQYF. The DNA for the CDR3 is TGTGCCAGCAGCTCAAGGGACAGGGGAGCAGATACGCAGTATTTT.

The V and J genes are TRBV6-5 and TRBJ1-6; possible D gene TRBD1, 5 bases. The CDR3 has 12 amino acids. Germline values: CDR1 MNHEY, CDR2 SVGAGI. The V gene lost 5 bases and the J gene lost 10 bases, with 9 bases spanning the gap. CDR3 coding DNA: TGTGCCAGCAGTGCCAGGGCCTCACCCCTCCACTTT. It translates to CASSARASPLHF.